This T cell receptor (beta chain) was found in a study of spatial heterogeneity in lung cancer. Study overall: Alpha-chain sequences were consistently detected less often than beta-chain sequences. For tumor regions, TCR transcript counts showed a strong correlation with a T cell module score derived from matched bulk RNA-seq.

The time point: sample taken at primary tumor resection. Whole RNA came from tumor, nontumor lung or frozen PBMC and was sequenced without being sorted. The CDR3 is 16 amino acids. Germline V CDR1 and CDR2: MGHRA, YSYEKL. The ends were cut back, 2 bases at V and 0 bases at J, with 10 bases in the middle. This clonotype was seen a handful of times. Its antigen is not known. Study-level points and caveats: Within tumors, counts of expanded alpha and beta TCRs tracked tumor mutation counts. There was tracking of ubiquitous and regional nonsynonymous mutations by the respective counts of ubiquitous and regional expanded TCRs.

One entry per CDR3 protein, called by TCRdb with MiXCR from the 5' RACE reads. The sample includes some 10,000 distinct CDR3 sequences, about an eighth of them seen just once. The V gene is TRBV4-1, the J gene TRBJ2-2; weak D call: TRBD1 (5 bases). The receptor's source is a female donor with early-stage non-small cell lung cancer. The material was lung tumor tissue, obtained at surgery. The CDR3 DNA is TGCGCCAGCAGCCAAAGAACAGGACCGAACACCGGGGAGCTGTTTTTT. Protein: CASSQRTGPNTGELFF.